The following is a TCR beta chain sequence with its context. Trimming removed 6 bases from V and 4 bases from J, with 19 bases in between. CDR1 KGHSH and CDR2 LQKENI come from the germline V gene. CDR3 length: 16 residues. Data came from immunoSEQ multiplex PCR; TCRdb stores just in-frame clones and leaves some out. The sample records about 370,000 clones, 90% being singletons. The entry originates in a study of blood T cell repertoires in COVID-19. Study-level information: The samples span acute and convalescent COVID-19 from the United States, Italy and Spain. Sources were T cells, B-cell-depleted T cells, or PBMCs; the material itself was cDNA or gDNA.

The specimen sequenced was peripheral blood. The J gene is TRBJ2-1, the V gene TRBV18; perhaps TRBD1 as D (6 bases). The clonotype was recovered from a man aged 18 to 29 with active or convalescent COVID-19. Here the CDR3 reads CASSQSGTTGYNEQFF. Here the CDR3 DNA reads TGTGCCAGCTCCCAATCCGGGACCACAGGGTACAATGAGCAGTTCTTC.